This is a list of T cell receptor beta chains from one sample in a study of graft-versus-host responses after intestinal transplantation. The protocol was immunoSEQ multiplex PCR, while the TCRdb copy is restricted to in-frame clones and leaves out a portion. The table shows 10,000 to 15,000 clones, with roughly 30% occurring only once. The sample here was alloreactive CD8+ T cells from a mixed lymphocyte reaction culture, taken before intestinal transplant. The receptors were sampled from a human patient who received an intestinal transplant. CDR3s include the opening cysteine and the closing phenylalanine or tryptophan. Fields, in order: D gene, clone size, V gene, J gene, CDR3 DNA, CDR3 protein. D genes are given only for firm matches. Expanded clones are given a class, and other clones once, few, many or no size at all.

TRBD1	few	TRBV7-7	TRBJ2-1	TGTGCTAGCAGCGAACTATTATCGACAGGGGTCAATGAGCAGTTCTTC	CASSELLSTGVNEQFF
-	-	TRBV2	TRBJ2-1	TGTGCCAGCAGTGAATTTGGCGGGATCTCCTACAATGAGCAGTTCTTC	CASSEFGGISYNEQFF
-	-	TRBV27	TRBJ2-1	TGTGCCAGCAGTTTATCTGGGGTGCCCTACAATGAGCAGTTCTTC	CASSLSGVPYNEQFF
TRBD1	once	TRBV6-5	TRBJ1-4	TGTGCCAGCAGTTACATTACAGGGGCAGATGAAAAACTGTTTTTT	CASSYITGADEKLFF
-	-	TRBV27	TRBJ2-7	TGTGCCAGCAGTACATCGGGGCCCTACAACGAGCAGTACTTC	CASSTSGPYNEQYF
-	once	TRBV7-2	TRBJ2-1	TGTGCCAGCAGCTTACCCGGCGGGGATGAGCAGTTCTTC	CASSLPGGDEQFF
TRBD1	few	TRBV6-9	TRBJ1-2	TGTGCCAGCAGCAGACAGGGGGCGGATGGCTACACCTTC	CASSRQGADGYTF
TRBD2	few	TRBV29-1	TRBJ2-7	TGCAGCGTTGAAGGAGGACTAGCGGGGTCCTCCTACGAGCAGTACTTC	CSVEGGLAGSSYEQYF
TRBD1	-	TRBV7-3	TRBJ1-1	TGTGCCAGCAGCTTAGCGACAGGGACTGAAGCTTTCTTT	CASSLATGTEAFF
-	-	TRBV30	TRBJ1-1	TGTGCCTGGAGTGAGGGCAATACGGGCACTGAAGCTTTCTTT	CAWSEGNTGTEAFF
TRBD2	-	TRBV6-1	TRBJ2-1	TGTGCCAGCAGTGTGGGGACGGGAGGGCCTATGGATGAGCAGTTCTTC	CASSVGTGGPMDEQFF
-	few	TRBV4-1	TRBJ1-1	TGCGCCAGCAGTTCTGGGGTGGGCACTGAAGCTTTCTTT	CASSSGVGTEAFF
TRBD2	-	TRBV28	TRBJ2-1	TGTGCCAGCAGTTTATGGCCCACTAGCGGGAGGGCCAGTGAGCAGTTCTTC	CASSLWPTSGRASEQFF
TRBD2	-	TRBV6-5	TRBJ2-7	TGTGCCAGCAGTTTAACCGGGACTAGCGACGGCTACGAGCAGTACTTC	CASSLTGTSDGYEQYF
TRBD1	-	TRBV5-4	TRBJ1-2	TGTGCCAGCAGCTTGTGTTGTTGGACAGGGGGCGAGTTCACCTTC	CASSLCCWTGGEFTF
TRBD1	-	TRBV9	TRBJ2-3	TGTGCCAGCAGCCTAAACCCCTTCCGGGACAGTGTCTTTCTCACAGATACGCAGTATTTT	CASSLNPFRDSVFLTDTQYF
-	-	TRBV11-3	TRBJ2-2	TGTGCCAGCAGCTCGTCTCTGGCGCCGAACACCGGGGAGCTGTTTTTT	CASSSSLAPNTGELFF
-	-	TRBV27	TRBJ2-7	TGTGCCAGCAGTCAGGGCCCTACCTACGAGCAGTACTTC	CASSQGPTYEQYF
TRBD2	-	TRBV29-1	TRBJ2-7	TGCAGCGTTGAAGGACTAGCGGGAAACTCCTACGAGCAGTACTTC	CSVEGLAGNSYEQYF
TRBD1	few	TRBV5-1	TRBJ1-6	TGCGCCAGCAGGCGACAGGGGATCAGTAATTCACCCCTCCACTTT	CASRRQGISNSPLHF
-	-	TRBV28	TRBJ1-1	TGTGCCAGCATTAAAAGGGGAGACACTGAAGCTTTCTTT	CASIKRGDTEAFF
TRBD1	few	TRBV11-2	TRBJ1-2	TGTGCCAGCAGCTCCCACAGGGGGACGACGGGCTACACCTTC	CASSSHRGTTGYTF
TRBD1	few	TRBV5-6	TRBJ2-7	TGTGCCAGCAGCGCCGGGACAGGGATCTTCGAGCAGTACTTC	CASSAGTGIFEQYF
TRBD2	-	TRBV4-2	TRBJ2-3	TGTGCCAGCAGCCTTAGCGGGAGGTCCTGGGATACGCAGTATTTT	CASSLSGRSWDTQYF
-	-	TRBV7-9	TRBJ2-5	TGTGCCAGCAGCTTAGAGGATTTCGAGACCCAGTACTTC	CASSLEDFETQYF
-	-	TRBV5-1	TRBJ2-5	TGCGCCAGCAGGAAACTTTATGAGGAGACCCAGTACTTC	CASRKLYEETQYF
TRBD2	-	TRBV28	TRBJ2-1	TGTGCCAGCAGTTTAGAGATGGCGGGACTAGCGGGAGAAACGTCCTTATATGAGCAGTTCTTC	CASSLEMAGLAGETSLYEQFF
TRBD1	-	TRBV27	TRBJ2-7	TGTGCCAGCAGTTACGGACAGGGCTACGAGCAGTACTTC	CASSYGQGYEQYF
-	-	TRBV4-1	TRBJ1-5	TGCGCCAGCAGCTCCGCGTTTAGCAATCAGCCCCAGCATTTT	CASSSAFSNQPQHF
-	-	TRBV4-3	TRBJ1-2	TGCGCCAGCAGCCAAGACCGGGACCTGGGGGGCTACACCTTC	CASSQDRDLGGYTF
-	-	TRBV6-5	TRBJ2-5	TGTGCCATTACAGGACATCTGTACTTC	CAITGHLYF
-	few	TRBV4-1	TRBJ2-7	TGCGCCAGCAGCCAAGAGTTCGAGCAGGGGGAGCAGTACTTC	CASSQEFEQGEQYF
-	-	TRBV4-1	TRBJ1-5	TGCGCCAGCAGCCAAGCGGATAGAAGACAGCCCCAGCATTTT	CASSQADRRQPQHF
-	-	TRBV7-8	TRBJ2-1	TGTGCCAGCTCACCGGCTTGGGAGCAGTTCTTC	CASSPAWEQFF
-	few	TRBV4-3	TRBJ1-1	TGCGCCAGCAGCCAAGTAGGATACACTGAAGCTTTCTTT	CASSQVGYTEAFF
-	once	TRBV9	TRBJ2-6	TGTGCCAGCAGCTCACTCCCAGGGGTCACTGGGGCCAACGTCCTGACTTTC	CASSSLPGVTGANVLTF
TRBD1	few	TRBV2	TRBJ1-6	TGTGCCAGCAGCCAACTAACGGGACAGAGCTCCTATAATTCACCCCTCCACTTT	CASSQLTGQSSYNSPLHF
-	medium-sized	TRBV27	TRBJ2-7	TGTGCCAGCAGTTTAACCTCCCCCTACGAGCAGTACTTC	CASSLTSPYEQYF
TRBD1	few	TRBV7-3	TRBJ1-1	TGTGCCAGCAGCTTCCAGGGGGCGAACACTGAAGCTTTCTTT	CASSFQGANTEAFF
TRBD2	-	TRBV7-8	TRBJ2-1	TGTGCCAGCAGCTTAGCGCGGGGGGACCAATACTACAATGAGCAGTTCTTC	CASSLARGDQYYNEQFF